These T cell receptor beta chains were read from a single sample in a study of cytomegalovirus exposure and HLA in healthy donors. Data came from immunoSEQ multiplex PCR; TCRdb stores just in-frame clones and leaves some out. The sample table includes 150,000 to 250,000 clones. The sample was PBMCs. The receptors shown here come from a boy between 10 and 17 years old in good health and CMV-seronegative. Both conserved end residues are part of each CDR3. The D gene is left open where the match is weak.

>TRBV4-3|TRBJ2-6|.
TGCGCCAGCAGCCAGGGGGACTCAAACTCTGGGGCCAACGTCCTGACTTTC
CASSQGDSNSGANVLTF
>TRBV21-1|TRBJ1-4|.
TGTGCCAGCAGCAAATATCCAGTTATGTTTTTT
CASSKYPVMFF
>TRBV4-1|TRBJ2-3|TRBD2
TGCGCCAGCAGCCAAGCCCTTGCGGGGGGCACAGATACGCAGTATTTT
CASSQALAGGTDTQYF
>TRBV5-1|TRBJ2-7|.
TGCGCCAGCAGCCCCGGACAGAGACTCTACGAGCAGTACTTC
CASSPGQRLYEQYF
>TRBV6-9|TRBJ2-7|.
TGTGCCAGCAGTTGGGCGTCGTACGGGACATATCAATTACCCCCGTACGAGCAGTACTTC
CASSWASYGTYQLPPYEQYF
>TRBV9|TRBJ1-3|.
TGTGCCAGCAGCGTAGGGGGGGTCTCTGGAAACACCATATATTTT
CASSVGGVSGNTIYF
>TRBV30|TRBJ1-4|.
TGTGCCTGGAGTATCCGGGAAAAACTGTTTTTT
CAWSIREKLFF
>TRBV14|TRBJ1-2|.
TGTGCCAGCAGCCCCCAGACAGTTAACTATGGCTACACCTTC
CASSPQTVNYGYTF
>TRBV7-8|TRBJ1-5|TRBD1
TGTGCCAGCAGCTCCCCCCGGATAGGGGGCGACAATCAGCCCCAGCATTTT
CASSSPRIGGDNQPQHF
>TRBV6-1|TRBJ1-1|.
TGTGCCAGCAGCGAGGGGGGGACTGAAGCTTTCTTT
CASSEGGTEAFF